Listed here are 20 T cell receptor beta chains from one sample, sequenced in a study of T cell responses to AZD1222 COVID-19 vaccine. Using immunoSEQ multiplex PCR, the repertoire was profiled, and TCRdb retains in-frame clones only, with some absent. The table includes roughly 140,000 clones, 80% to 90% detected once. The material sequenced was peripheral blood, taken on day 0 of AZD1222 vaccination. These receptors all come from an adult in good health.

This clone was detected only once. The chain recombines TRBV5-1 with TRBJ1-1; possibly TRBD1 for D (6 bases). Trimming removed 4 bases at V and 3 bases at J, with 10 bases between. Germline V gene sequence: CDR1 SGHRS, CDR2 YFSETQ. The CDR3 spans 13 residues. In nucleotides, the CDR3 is TGCGCCAGCAGCCGATCAGGGGACACTGAAGCTTTCTTT. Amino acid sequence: CASSRSGDTEAFF.

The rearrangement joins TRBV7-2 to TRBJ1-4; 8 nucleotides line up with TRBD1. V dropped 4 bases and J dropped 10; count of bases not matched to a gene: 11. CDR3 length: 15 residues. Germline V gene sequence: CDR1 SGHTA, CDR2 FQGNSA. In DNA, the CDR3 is TGTGCCAGCAGCTCGAGTCCCGGGACAGGTGGAAAACTGTTTTTT. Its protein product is CASSSSPGTGGKLFF.

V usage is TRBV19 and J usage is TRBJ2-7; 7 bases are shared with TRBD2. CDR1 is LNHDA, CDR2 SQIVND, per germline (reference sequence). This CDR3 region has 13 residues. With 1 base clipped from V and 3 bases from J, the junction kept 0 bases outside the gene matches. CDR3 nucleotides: TGTGCCAGTAGTATAGCGGGAGGCTACGAGCAGTACTTC. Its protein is CASSIAGGYEQYF.

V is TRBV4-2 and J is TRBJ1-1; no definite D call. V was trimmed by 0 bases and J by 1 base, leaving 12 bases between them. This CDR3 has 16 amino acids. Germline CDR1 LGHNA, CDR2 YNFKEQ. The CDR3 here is CASSQDTGGGNTEAFF. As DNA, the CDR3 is TGTGCCAGCAGCCAAGATACTGGTGGAGGGAACACTGAAGCTTTCTTT.

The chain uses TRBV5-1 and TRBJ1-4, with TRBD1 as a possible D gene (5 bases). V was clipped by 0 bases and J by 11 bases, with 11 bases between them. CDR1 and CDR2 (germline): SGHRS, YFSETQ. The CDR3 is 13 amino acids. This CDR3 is CASSLEGVTKLFF. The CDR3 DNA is TGCGCCAGCAGCTTGGAAGGGGTAACTAAACTGTTTTTT.

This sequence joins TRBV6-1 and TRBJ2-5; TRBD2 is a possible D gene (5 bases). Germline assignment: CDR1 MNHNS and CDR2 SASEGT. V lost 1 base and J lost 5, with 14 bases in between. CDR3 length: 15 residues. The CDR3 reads CASSEDPGVWETQYF. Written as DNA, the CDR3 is TGTGCCAGCAGTGAAGATCCCGGGGTTTGGGAGACCCAGTACTTC.

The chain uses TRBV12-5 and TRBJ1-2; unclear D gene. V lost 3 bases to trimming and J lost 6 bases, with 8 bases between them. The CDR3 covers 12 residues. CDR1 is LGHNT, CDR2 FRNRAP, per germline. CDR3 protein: CASGFLRNGYTF. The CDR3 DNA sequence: TGTGCTAGTGGTTTTTTAAGAAATGGCTACACCTTC.

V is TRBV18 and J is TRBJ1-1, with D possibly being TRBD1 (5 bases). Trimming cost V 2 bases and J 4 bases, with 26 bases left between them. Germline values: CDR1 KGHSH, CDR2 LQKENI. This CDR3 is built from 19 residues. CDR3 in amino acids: CASSPGAIFQGLMPTEAFF. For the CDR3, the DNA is TGTGCCAGCTCACCAGGGGCCATCTTCCAGGGTTTAATGCCCACTGAAGCTTTCTTT.

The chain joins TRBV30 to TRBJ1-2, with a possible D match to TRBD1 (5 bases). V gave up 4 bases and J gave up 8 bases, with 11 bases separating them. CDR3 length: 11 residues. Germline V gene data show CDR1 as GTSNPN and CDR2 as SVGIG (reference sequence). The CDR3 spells CAWIRGTGYTF. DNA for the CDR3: TGTGCCTGGATTAGAGGGACCGGCTACACCTTC. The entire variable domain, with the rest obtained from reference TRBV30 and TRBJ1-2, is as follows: SQTIHQWPATLVQPVGSPLSLECTVEGTSNPNLYWYRQAAGRGLQLLFYSVGIGQISSEVPQNLSASRPQDRQFILSSKKLLLSDSGFYLCAWIRGTGYTFGSGTRLTVV.

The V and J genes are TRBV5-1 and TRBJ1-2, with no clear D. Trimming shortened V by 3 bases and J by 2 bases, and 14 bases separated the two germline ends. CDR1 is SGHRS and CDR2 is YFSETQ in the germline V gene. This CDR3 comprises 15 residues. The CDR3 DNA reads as TGCGCCAGCAGCTCCCACGACAACCCAAACTATGGCTACACCTTC. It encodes CASSSHDNPNYGYTF.

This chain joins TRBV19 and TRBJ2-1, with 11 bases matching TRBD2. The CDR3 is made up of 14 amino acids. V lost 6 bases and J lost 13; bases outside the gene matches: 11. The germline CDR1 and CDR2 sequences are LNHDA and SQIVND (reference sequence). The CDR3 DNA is TGTGCCAGTAGGGGAAAGGGACTAGCGGTGGCACAGTTCTTC. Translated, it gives CASRGKGLAVAQFF.

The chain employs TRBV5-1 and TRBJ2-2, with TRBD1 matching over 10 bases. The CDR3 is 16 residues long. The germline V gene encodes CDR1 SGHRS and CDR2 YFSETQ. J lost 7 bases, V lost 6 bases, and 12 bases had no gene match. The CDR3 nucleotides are TGCGCCAGCAATCTATTCCCGGACAGGGGGGACGGGGAGCTGTTTTTT. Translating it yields CASNLFPDRGDGELFF.

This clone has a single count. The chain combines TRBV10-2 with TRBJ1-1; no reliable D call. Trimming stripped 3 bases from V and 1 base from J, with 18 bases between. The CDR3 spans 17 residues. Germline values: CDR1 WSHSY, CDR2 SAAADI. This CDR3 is CASSETRLRLTNTEAFF. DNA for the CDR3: TGCGCCAGCAGTGAAACCAGGCTCCGCCTGACGAACACTGAAGCTTTCTTT.

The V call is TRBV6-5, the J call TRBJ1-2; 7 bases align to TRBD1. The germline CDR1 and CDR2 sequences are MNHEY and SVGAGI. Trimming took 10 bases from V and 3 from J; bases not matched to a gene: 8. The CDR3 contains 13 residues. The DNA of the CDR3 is TGTGCCATCGTGACAGGGTCTCACTATGGCTACACCTTC. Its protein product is CAIVTGSHYGYTF.

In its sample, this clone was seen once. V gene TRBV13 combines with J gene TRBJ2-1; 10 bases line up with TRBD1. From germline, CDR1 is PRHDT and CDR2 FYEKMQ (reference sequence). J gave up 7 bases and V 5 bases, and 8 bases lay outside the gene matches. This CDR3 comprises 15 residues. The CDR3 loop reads CASSPRQGAVNEQFF. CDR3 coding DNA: TGTGCCAGCAGCCCCAGACAGGGGGCGGTGAATGAGCAGTTCTTC.

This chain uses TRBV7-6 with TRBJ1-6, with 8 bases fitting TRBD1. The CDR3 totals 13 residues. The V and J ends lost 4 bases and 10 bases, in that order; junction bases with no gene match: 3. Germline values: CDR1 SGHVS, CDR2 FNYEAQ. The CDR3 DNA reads TGTGCCAGCAGCTCCACAGGGGGATCACCCCTCCACTTT. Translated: CASSSTGGSPLHF.

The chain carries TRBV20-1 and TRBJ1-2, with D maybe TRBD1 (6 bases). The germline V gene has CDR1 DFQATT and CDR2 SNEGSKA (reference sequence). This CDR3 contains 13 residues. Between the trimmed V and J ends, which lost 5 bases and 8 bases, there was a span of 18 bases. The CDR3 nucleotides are TGCAGTGCTCGTGGGGTTGAGGGACACGGCTACACCTTC. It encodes CSARGVEGHGYTF.

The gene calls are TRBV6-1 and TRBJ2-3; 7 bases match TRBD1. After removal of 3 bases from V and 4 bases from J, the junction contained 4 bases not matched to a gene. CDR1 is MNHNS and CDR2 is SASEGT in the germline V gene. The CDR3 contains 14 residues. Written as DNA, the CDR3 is TGTGCCAGCAGTGAGAGGGGGCCACCAGATACGCAGTATTTT. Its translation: CASSERGPPDTQYF.

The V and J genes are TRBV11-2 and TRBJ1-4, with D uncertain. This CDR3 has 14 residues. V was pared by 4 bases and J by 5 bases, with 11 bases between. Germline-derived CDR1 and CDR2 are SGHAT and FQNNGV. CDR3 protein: CASSYGLSNEKLFF. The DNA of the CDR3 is TGTGCCAGCAGCTACGGGCTCTCGAATGAAAAACTGTTTTTT.

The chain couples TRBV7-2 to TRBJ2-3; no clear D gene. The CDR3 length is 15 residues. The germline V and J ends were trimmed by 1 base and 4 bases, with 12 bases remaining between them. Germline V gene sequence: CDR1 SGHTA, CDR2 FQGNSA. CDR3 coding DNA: TGTGCCAGCAGCTTAGATCGGAGTAGTTCAGATACGCAGTATTTT. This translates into CASSLDRSSSDTQYF.